This passage covers 23 T cell receptor beta chains from one sample sequenced in a study of cytomegalovirus exposure and HLA in healthy donors. Primers: 60 Vbeta forward and 13 Jbeta reverse. The repertoire was sequenced with immunoSEQ multiplex PCR; TCRdb's copy has only in-frame clones and lacks some. The table records 100,000 or so clones, 75% of them present only once. Input material: PBMCs. The receptors here all came from a male donor in good health and CMV-seropositive.

This clone was found a few times. The rearrangement links TRBV20-1 to TRBJ2-1; D is uncertain. V lost 0 bases, J lost 11 bases, and 8 bases lay in between. Germline-derived CDR1 and CDR2 are DFQATT and SNEGSKA (reference sequence). This CDR3 spans 11 amino acids. DNA for the CDR3: TGCAGTGCTAGAGATCCGCGGCAGCAGTTCTTC. Its protein is CSARDPRQQFF.

The chain has TRBV6-5 and TRBJ2-2; 10 nucleotides align to TRBD1. The CDR3 extends over 14 amino acids. Germline V lookup: CDR1 MNHEY, CDR2 SVGAGI. V dropped 5 bases and J dropped 5; count of bases not matched to a gene: 2. CDR3 in DNA: TGTGCCAGCAGTCTGGACAGGGGGACCGGGGAGCTGTTTTTT. This codes for CASSLDRGTGELFF.

This chain uses TRBV5-1 with TRBJ2-2; 7 bases match TRBD1. The CDR3 is 15 amino acids. The germline gives CDR1 SGHRS, CDR2 YFSETQ. V trimming: 7 bases; J trimming: 2 bases; junction bases outside the gene matches: 8. CDR3 sequence (DNA): TGCGCCAGCGGAAGATGGGACAGCAACACCGGGGAGCTGTTTTTT. Its translation: CASGRWDSNTGELFF.

J is TRBJ1-2 and V is TRBV4-3; 7 positions match TRBD1. Germline CDR1 LGHNA, CDR2 YSLEER. The CDR3 is 16 residues long. V trimming: 0 bases; J trimming: 5 bases; junction bases outside the gene matches: 9. The CDR3 spells CASSQEDRAGGYGYTF. The CDR3 region has the DNA TGCGCCAGCAGCCAAGAAGACAGGGCAGGAGGTTATGGCTACACCTTC.

The rearrangement uses TRBV7-2 and TRBJ2-5; no reliable D call. In germline, CDR1 is SGHTA, CDR2 FQGNSA. This CDR3 region has 14 residues. V dropped 2 bases and J dropped 2 bases, with 9 bases sitting between them. The chain's CDR3 is CASSLNGLQETQYF. In nucleotides, the CDR3 is TGTGCCAGCAGCTTAAACGGTCTACAAGAGACCCAGTACTTC.

The chain employs TRBV28 and TRBJ2-3, with a tentative D call TRBD2 (6 bases). Trimming removed 4 bases at V and 0 bases at J, with 14 bases between. The CDR3 extends over 16 amino acids. The V gene's germline CDR1 is MDHEN and CDR2 SYDVKM. CDR3 sequence (DNA): TGTGCCAGCAGTTCCCCGGGACTCCTTAGCACAGATACGCAGTATTTT. Its translation: CASSSPGLLSTDTQYF.

The genes are TRBV7-2 and TRBJ2-1, with D perhaps matching TRBD2 (6 bases). Trimming cost V 1 base and J 3 bases, with 10 bases left between them. The CDR3 has 15 amino acids. Per the germline V gene, CDR1 is SGHTA and CDR2 is FQGNSA. The CDR3 loop reads CASSLVTGDYNEQFF. In DNA, the CDR3 is TGTGCCAGCAGCTTAGTTACGGGGGACTACAATGAGCAGTTCTTC.

This chain uses TRBV7-6 with TRBJ2-3; perhaps TRBD2 as D (5 bases). Trimming removed 8 bases from V and 2 bases from J, with 8 bases in between. The CDR3 has 12 residues. CDR1 and CDR2 from the germline V gene are SGHVS and FNYEAQ. CDR3 in DNA: TGTGCCAGCGGCGGGCCCACAGATACGCAGTATTTT. This codes for CASGGPTDTQYF.

This clone was seen only a few times. The CDR3 DNA sequence: TGTGCCAGCAGTGTACCTCCCGGGACAGGGGGGACCGGGGAGCTGTTTTTT. Translating gives CASSVPPGTGGTGELFF. The chain employs TRBV25-1 and TRBJ2-2, with TRBD1 matching 11 bases. Germline values: CDR1 MGHDK, CDR2 SYGVNS. The trim removed 4 bases at V and 5 bases at J, leaving 9 bases unmatched. This CDR3 is 17 amino acids long.

The chain joins TRBV7-8 to TRBJ2-4; D ambiguous. Germline lookup yields CDR1 SGHVS and CDR2 FQNEAQ. The CDR3 consists of 18 residues. V was cut by 2 bases and J by 0 bases, with 17 bases left in between. This CDR3 is CASSLQRWVARAKNIQYF. For the CDR3, the DNA is TGTGCCAGCAGCTTACAACGTTGGGTAGCCCGAGCCAAAAACATTCAGTACTTC.

The chain employs TRBV2 and TRBJ1-5; D uncertain. The V gene lost 8 bases and the J gene lost 0 bases, with 8 bases spanning the gap. The germline gives CDR1 SNHLY, CDR2 FYNNEI. CDR3 length: 13 amino acids. CDR3: CASRRLSNQPQHF. The CDR3, as DNA: TGTGCCAGCCGGAGACTTAGCAATCAGCCCCAGCATTTT.

J is TRBJ2-5 and V is TRBV2; D is possibly TRBD1 (5 bases). The V and J ends lost 8 bases and 2 bases respectively, with 21 bases between them. CDR1 is SNHLY and CDR2 is FYNNEI in the germline V gene. The CDR3 spans 16 residues. This CDR3 reads CASGGPQGGGQETQYF. The CDR3 nucleotides read TGTGCCAGCGGTGGGCCGCAGGGTGGCGGACAAGAGACCCAGTACTTC.

The chain has TRBV7-9 and TRBJ2-7; weak D call: TRBD1 (6 bases). The CDR3 has 16 amino acids. V lost 0 bases to trimming and J lost 2 bases, with 14 bases between them. CDR1 and CDR2 from the germline V gene are SEHNR and FQNEAQ (reference sequence). In DNA form, the CDR3 reads TGTGCCAGCAGCTTAGCGGGGGCAGTCACAGCCTACGAGCAGTACTTC. It codes for CASSLAGAVTAYEQYF. The complete variable domain, with remaining parts taken from reference TRBV7-9 and TRBJ2-7, reads DTGVSQNPRHKITKRGQNVTFRCDPISEHNRLYWYRQTLGQGPEFLTYFQNEAQLEKSRLLSDRFSAERPKGSFSTLEIQRTEQGDSAMYLCASSLAGAVTAYEQYFGPGTRLTVT.

The gene calls are TRBV6-5 and TRBJ1-1; no clear D gene. The germline V gene has CDR1 MNHEY and CDR2 SVGAGI. This CDR3 comprises 14 residues. V was clipped by 2 bases and J by 0 bases, with 7 bases between them. In DNA form, the CDR3 reads TGTGCCAGCAGTTACCCGGGAGTGAACACTGAAGCTTTCTTT. This translates into CASSYPGVNTEAFF.

The rearrangement links TRBV4-1 to TRBJ1-2; the match to TRBD1 covers 10 bases. The CDR3 is 17 amino acids. The ends lost 4 bases at V and 6 bases at J; junction bases unmatched: 14. Germline loops: CDR1 MGHRA, CDR2 YSYEKL. The CDR3 DNA follows: TGCGCCAGCAGCCTGGGACAGGGGCAAAATACTCAAAATGGCTACACCTTC. Its protein product is CASSLGQGQNTQNGYTF.

As to this clone: One end of the junction varies from germline; a read error may be responsible. The chain has TRBV5-6 and TRBJ1-2; perhaps TRBD1 as D (5 bases). In germline, CDR1 is SGHDT, CDR2 YYEEEE. The CDR3 covers 13 residues. CDR3 residues: CASSLDIAYGYTF. The CDR3 region has the DNA TGTGCCAGCAGTTTGGACATAGCCTATGGCTACACCTTC. Full variable domain (missing parts from reference TRBV5-6 and TRBJ1-2): DAGVTQSPTHLIKTRGQQVTLRCSPKSGHDTVSWYQQALGQGPQFIFQYYEEEERQRGNFPDRFSGHQFPNYSSELNVNALLLGDSALYLCASSLDIAYGYTFGSGTRLTVV.

The J gene is TRBJ1-6, the V gene TRBV4-3; D is ambiguous. Germline values: CDR1 LGHNA, CDR2 YSLEER. Trimming removed 6 bases at V and 7 bases at J, with 10 bases between. This CDR3 contains 13 residues. For the CDR3, the DNA is TGCGCCAGCAGAAACCACGGGAATTCACCCCTCCACTTT. Encoded protein: CASRNHGNSPLHF.

The chain joins TRBV28 to TRBJ1-4; maybe TRBD1 (5 bases). Per germline, CDR1 MDHEN and CDR2 SYDVKM. The ends were cut back, 6 bases at V and 6 bases at J, with 23 bases in the middle. There are 17 residues in the CDR3. Written as DNA, the CDR3 is TGTGCCAGCAGCTTCTACCCAGAGGAGGGGAGCCATGAAAAACTGTTTTTT. Its translation: CASSFYPEEGSHEKLFF.

The chain joins TRBV7-9 to TRBJ1-6; no firm D call. Between the trimmed V and J ends, which lost 3 bases and 6 bases, there was a span of 15 bases. This CDR3 region has 16 residues. In germline, CDR1 is SEHNR, CDR2 FQNEAQ (reference sequence). CDR3 bases: TGTGCCAGCAGCTTCAACCTCCGGGGTGGTAATTCACCCCTCCACTTT. It specifies CASSFNLRGGNSPLHF.

The rearrangement joins TRBV6-4 to TRBJ1-2; TRBD1 matches 7 bases. Germline-derived CDR1 and CDR2 are MRHNA and SNTAGT. The CDR3 covers 14 residues. Germline trimming cut 4 bases from V and 4 bases from J; bases unmatched to any gene: 6. CDR3 amino acids: CASSATQGTYGYTF. DNA of the CDR3: TGTGCCAGCAGTGCCACACAGGGGACCTATGGCTACACCTTC.

This clone has just a few counts. This chain links TRBV14 with TRBJ2-3; 11 bases agree with TRBD2. CDR3 size: 17 residues. The germline gives CDR1 SGHDN, CDR2 FVKESK. With 4 bases clipped from V and 4 bases from J, the junction kept 10 bases outside the gene matches. The CDR3 sequence is CASSPTSGAEGADTQYF. CDR3 bases: TGTGCCAGCAGCCCGACTAGCGGGGCCGAGGGGGCAGATACGCAGTATTTT.

The gene calls are TRBV5-5 and TRBJ2-5; TRBD1 matches at 7 bases. This CDR3 region has 15 residues. From germline, CDR1 is SGHKS and CDR2 YYEKEE (reference sequence). The J segment lost 2 bases and the V segment lost 4 bases, leaving 8 bases of the junction unmatched. As DNA, the CDR3 is TGTGCCAGCAGCCGGACCCCGGGACAGCAAGAGACCCAGTACTTC. As protein: CASSRTPGQQETQYF.

This clone was picked up one time. The rearrangement links TRBV7-9 to TRBJ1-5; 8 bases match TRBD1. V was pared by 3 bases and J by 5 bases, with 15 bases of the junction left unmatched. CDR1 and CDR2 (germline): SEHNR, FQNEAQ (reference sequence). This CDR3 spans 18 amino acids. The CDR3 region is CASSFQISGGAAYQPQHF. The DNA of the CDR3 is TGTGCCAGCAGCTTCCAGATCTCAGGGGGCGCGGCGTATCAGCCCCAGCATTTT.